This T cell receptor (beta chain) derives from a study of control samples from healthy donors and cancer patients. This clone came up once. The method was immunoSEQ multiplex PCR; TCRdb's version includes in-frame clones alone and lacks a portion of them. The sample contains approximately 100,000 clones, roughly 83% of which appear only once. Germline V gene lookup returns CDR1 GTSNPN and CDR2 SVGIG (reference sequence). Trimming shortened V by 2 bases and J by 0 bases, and 4 bases separated the two germline ends. This CDR3 has 13 amino acids. The sequenced sample was PBMCs. This chain joins TRBV30 and TRBJ1-4; D remains ambiguous. This clonotype was obtained from a man in his sixties or seventies with lung cancer. CDR3 sequence reads: CAWSRTTNEKLFF. In DNA, the CDR3 is TGTGCCTGGAGTAGAACAACTAATGAAAAACTGTTTTTT.